Listed here are 27 T cell receptor beta chains from one sample, sequenced in a study of neoadjuvant nivolumab and ipilimumab in lung cancer. Assay: immunoSEQ multiplex PCR; the TCRdb copy retains only in-frame clones and omits some. The sample lists tens of thousands of clones, roughly 80% occurring once. The sample consisted of peripheral blood, taken before neoadjuvant nivolumab, alone or with ipilimumab. The receptor set was obtained from an adult with non-small cell lung cancer.

V gene TRBV5-8 combines with J gene TRBJ2-4, with D possibly TRBD1 on 6 matching bases. V shed 1 base and J shed 6 bases, with 8 bases lying between them. Germline lookup yields CDR1 SGHTS and CDR2 YDEGEE. This CDR3 region has 13 residues. The CDR3 DNA reads TGTGCCAGCAGCTTGCGACAGGCAAACATTCAGTACTTC. It is translated as CASSLRQANIQYF.

The chain links TRBV19 to TRBJ2-7; D gene unclear. Germline V gene lookup returns CDR1 LNHDA and CDR2 SQIVND (reference sequence). The V end was cut by 1 base, the J end by 3 bases, with 10 bases between. The CDR3 sequence is 14 residues long. This chain's CDR3 is CASSIGDTLYEQYF. CDR3 bases: TGTGCCAGTAGTATAGGAGACACGCTCTACGAGCAGTACTTC.

The chain recombines TRBV2 with TRBJ2-7; 7 bases fit TRBD1. Per germline, CDR1 SNHLY and CDR2 FYNNEI. V was clipped by 6 bases and J by 1 base; unmatched bases: 6. The CDR3 contains 14 residues. The CDR3 coding sequence is TGTGCCAGCAGAGGGATGACAGGGTCCTACGAGCAGTACTTC. This encodes CASRGMTGSYEQYF.

CDR3: CASSPKGDQPQHF. In DNA form, the CDR3 reads TGTGCCAGCTCACCCAAGGGGGATCAGCCCCAGCATTTT. This chain connects TRBV18 to TRBJ1-5; TRBD1 is a possible D gene (6 bases). Trimming took off 3 bases at V and 5 bases at J, with 8 bases between the two ends. The CDR3 has 13 residues. CDR1 and CDR2 (germline): KGHSH, LQKENI.

This clone qualifies as medium-sized. The gene calls are TRBV27 and TRBJ2-2; TRBD2 might be the D (6 bases). In germline, CDR1 is MNHEY, CDR2 SMNVEV (reference sequence). This CDR3 region has 16 residues. Between the trimmed V and J ends, which lost 1 base and 5 bases, there was a span of 14 bases. The CDR3 nucleotides read TGTGCCAGCAGTTTATTTTGGGGGGAAGGAACCGGGGAGCTGTTTTTT. Protein product: CASSLFWGEGTGELFF.

The chain employs TRBV6-1 and TRBJ2-7; no clear D gene. Per germline, CDR1 MNHNS and CDR2 SASEGT. The CDR3 extends over 12 amino acids. Trimming removed 6 bases at V and 3 bases at J, with 9 bases between. In DNA form, the CDR3 reads TGTGCCAGCAGCCTACCCAACTACGAGCAGTACTTC. Translating it yields CASSLPNYEQYF.

CDR3 in amino acids: CASSQDWDSYEQYF. CDR3 coding DNA: TGTGCCAGCAGCCAAGATTGGGACAGCTACGAGCAGTACTTC. The chain joins TRBV4-2 to TRBJ2-7, with 7 positions matching TRBD1. Trimming removed 0 bases from V and 3 bases from J; junction bases left unmatched: 2. The CDR3 sequence is 14 residues long. CDR1 and CDR2 from the germline V gene are LGHNA and YNFKEQ.

The chain recombines TRBV11-2 with TRBJ2-1; possible D gene TRBD1, 6 bases. From germline, CDR1 is SGHAT and CDR2 FQNNGV. Trimming left V 0 bases short and J 6 bases short, with 9 bases between. CDR3 length: 14 amino acids. DNA for the CDR3: TGTGCCAGCAGCTTAGATGGACAGTTCAATGAGCAGTTCTTC. This sequence encodes CASSLDGQFNEQFF.

V gene TRBV5-1 combines with J gene TRBJ2-5; D is perhaps TRBD2 (7 bases). Germline CDR1 is SGHRS and CDR2 is YFSETQ. Trimming stripped 4 bases from V and 1 base from J, with 8 bases between. The CDR3 runs 13 residues. The CDR3 DNA sequence: TGCGCCAGCAGCCGGGGGGCCCAAGAGACCCAGTACTTC. Its translation: CASSRGAQETQYF.

The chain couples TRBV2 to TRBJ1-2; TRBD1 might be the D (6 bases). The CDR3 is 13 amino acids. V was trimmed by 4 bases and J by 6 bases, leaving 12 bases between them. Germline V gene sequence: CDR1 SNHLY, CDR2 FYNNEI. For the CDR3, the DNA is TGTGCCAGCAGTGCCTGGACAGTTGATGGCTACACCTTC. This encodes CASSAWTVDGYTF.

V is TRBV18 and J is TRBJ1-1; D perhaps matches TRBD1 (5 bases). V was pared by 2 bases and J by 3 bases, with 13 bases between. The CDR3 has 15 amino acids. Germline V gene sequence: CDR1 KGHSH, CDR2 LQKENI. The chain's CDR3 is CASSPRGVEDTEAFF. CDR3 DNA sequence: TGTGCCAGCTCACCAAGAGGGGTCGAGGACACTGAAGCTTTCTTT.

The chain is built from TRBV6-1 and TRBJ2-5; D possibly corresponds to TRBD2 (5 bases). V shed 7 bases and J shed 1 base, with 16 bases lying between them. Germline CDR1 and CDR2: MNHNS and SASEGT. The CDR3 runs to 15 residues. This CDR3 is CASIPATGVQETQYF. The CDR3 DNA is TGTGCCAGCATCCCCGCAACCGGGGTCCAAGAGACCCAGTACTTC.

The rearrangement links TRBV9 to TRBJ1-2; D is unclear. V was clipped by 4 bases and J by 8 bases, with 9 bases between them. CDR1 is SGDLS, CDR2 YYNGEE, per germline. The CDR3 length is 11 residues. This CDR3 is CASSSGGGYTF. DNA of the CDR3: TGTGCCAGCAGCTCCGGAGGGGGCTACACCTTC.

The chain employs TRBV2 and TRBJ1-3, with D possibly TRBD1 on 5 matching bases. CDR3 length equals 13 residues. The germline V gene encodes CDR1 SNHLY and CDR2 FYNNEI. Trimming stripped 7 bases from V and 4 bases from J, with 11 bases between. CDR3 amino acids: CASMGTRGNTIYF. The CDR3 DNA reads as TGTGCCAGCATGGGGACCCGGGGAAACACCATATATTTT. Full variable domain (missing parts from reference TRBV2 and TRBJ1-3): EPEVTQTPSHQVTQMGQEVILRCVPISNHLYFYWYRQILGQKVEFLVSFYNNEISEKSEIFDDQFSVERPDGSNFTLKIRSTKLEDSAMYFCASMGTRGNTIYFGEGSWLTVV.

The chain employs TRBV10-3 and TRBJ1-5, with no clear D. The CDR3 sequence is 13 residues long. Trimming removed 4 bases from V and 6 bases from J, with 10 bases in between. From germline, CDR1 is ENHRY and CDR2 SYGVKD. CDR3 residues: CAISGADAQPQHF. The CDR3 coding sequence is TGTGCCATCAGTGGTGCAGATGCTCAGCCCCAGCATTTT.

The J gene is TRBJ2-1, the V gene TRBV7-8; D might be TRBD2 (6 bases). This CDR3 region has 15 residues. Between the trimmed V and J ends, which lost 1 base and 6 bases, there was a span of 13 bases. Germline assignment: CDR1 SGHVS and CDR2 FQNEAQ. The CDR3 DNA is TGTGCCAGCAGCTTAGTTTTGGCGCGGGGCAATGAGCAGTTCTTC. This codes for CASSLVLARGNEQFF.

The chain recombines TRBV11-3 with TRBJ2-7; D possibly uses TRBD1 or TRBD2 (6 bases each). The germline V and J ends were trimmed by 10 bases and 7 bases, with 17 bases remaining between them. Germline V gene data show CDR1 as SGHNT and CDR2 as YENEEA. The CDR3 is made up of 12 amino acids. In DNA form, the CDR3 reads TGTGCCAACCTCGGACAGACTAGGGAGCAGTACTTC. Its protein product is CANLGQTREQYF. The whole variable domain, filled in from reference TRBV11-3 and TRBJ2-7, reads EAGVVQSPRYKIIEKKQPVAFWCNPISGHNTLYWYLQNLGQGPELLIRYENEEAVDDSQLPKDRFSAERLKGVDSTLKIQPAELGDSAVYLCANLGQTREQYFGPGTRLTVT.

The V call is TRBV4-1, the J call TRBJ2-5; 13 bases are shared with TRBD2. V lost 6 bases to trimming and J lost 3 bases; unmatched junction nucleotides: 7. Germline loops: CDR1 MGHRA, CDR2 YSYEKL. This CDR3 is 16 amino acids long. This chain's CDR3 is CASRRTSGGLKETQYF. CDR3 sequence (DNA): TGCGCCAGCAGGAGGACTAGCGGGGGACTTAAAGAGACCCAGTACTTC.

The V gene is TRBV6-6, the J gene TRBJ2-6, with 8 bases matching TRBD1. This CDR3 comprises 15 residues. The germline V gene encodes CDR1 MNHNY and CDR2 SVGAGI (reference sequence). J was trimmed by 2 bases and V by 5 bases; bases with no gene match: 2. The CDR3 sequence: CASSPTGAGANVLTF. The CDR3, as DNA: TGTGCCAGCAGTCCGACAGGGGCTGGGGCCAACGTCCTGACTTTC.

This chain links TRBV5-1 with TRBJ1-1; D remains unclear. Trimming cost V 0 bases and J 3 bases, with 12 bases left between them. The CDR3 is made up of 15 amino acids. Germline CDR1 reads SGHRS; CDR2 reads YFSETQ. CDR3 sequence: CASSLESDGYTEAFF. CDR3 DNA: TGCGCCAGCAGCTTGGAATCTGACGGATACACTGAAGCTTTCTTT. The variable domain in full, with the rest retrieved from reference TRBV5-1 and TRBJ1-1, is KAGVTQTPRYLIKTRGQQVTLSCSPISGHRSVSWYQQTPGQGLQFLFEYFSETQRNKGNFPGRFSGRQFSNSRSEMNVSTLELGDSALYLCASSLESDGYTEAFFGQGTRLTVV.

This clone was counted only a few times. CDR3 nucleotides: TGTGCCATCGGCGGGGCGAACACTGAAGCTTTCTTT. Its translation is CAIGGANTEAFF. The chain carries TRBV10-3 and TRBJ1-1; D is perhaps TRBD1 (5 bases). Germline CDR1 ENHRY, CDR2 SYGVKD. The CDR3 is made up of 12 amino acids. V shed 8 bases and J shed 1 base, with 8 bases lying between them.

V is TRBV5-6 and J is TRBJ1-3; D unresolved. Trimming stripped 1 base from V and 1 base from J, with 12 bases between. The CDR3 contains 16 residues. Looked up from germline, CDR1 is SGHDT and CDR2 is YYEEEE. The CDR3 loop is CASSLLGMASGNTIYF. For the CDR3, the DNA is TGTGCCAGCAGCTTGTTAGGGATGGCGTCTGGAAACACCATATATTTT.

The chain combines TRBV5-1 with TRBJ2-3, with 9 bases lining up with TRBD1. CDR1 and CDR2 (germline): SGHRS, YFSETQ. Trimming cost V 4 bases and J 1 base; bases outside gene matches: 4. CDR3 length: 15 residues. CDR3 bases: TGCGCCAGCAGCCCTTGGACAGGGGGCACAGATACGCAGTATTTT. This gives the protein CASSPWTGGTDTQYF.

The V call is TRBV19, the J call TRBJ1-5; no clear D gene. V gave up 6 bases and J gave up 5 bases, with 17 bases separating them. Looked up from germline, CDR1 is LNHDA and CDR2 is SQIVND (reference sequence). The CDR3 loop spans 15 amino acids. The CDR3 DNA is TGTGCCAGTAGCGTCGGACCTGGCCTGCATCAGCCCCAGCATTTT. Amino acid sequence: CASSVGPGLHQPQHF. Complete variable domain (other parts from reference TRBV19 and TRBJ1-5): DGGITQSPKYLFRKEGQNVTLSCEQNLNHDAMYWYRQDPGQGLRLIYYSQIVNDFQKGDIAEGYSVSREKKESFPLTVTSAQKNPTAFYLCASSVGPGLHQPQHFGDGTRLSIL.

CDR3 nucleotides: TGCAGCACCGGGACAGCTAGGGGTCAGCCCCAGCATTTT. It translates to CSTGTARGQPQHF. This chain uses TRBV29-1 with TRBJ1-5; 7 positions match TRBD1. J lost 6 bases, V lost 8 bases, and 10 bases had no gene match. There are 13 residues in the CDR3. CDR1 SQVTM and CDR2 ANQGSEA come from the germline V gene.

In its sample, this clone was seen a few times. V is TRBV11-2 and J is TRBJ1-3; D unclear. CDR1 and CDR2 (germline): SGHAT, FQNNGV. V lost 3 bases and J 3 bases, leaving 6 bases between the germline ends. The CDR3 totals 13 residues. In nucleotides, the CDR3 is TGTGCCAGCAGCTTGGGCCTTGGAAACACCATATATTTT. This encodes CASSLGLGNTIYF.

The rearrangement uses TRBV7-3 and TRBJ2-3, with 14 bases that match TRBD2. Germline loops: CDR1 SGHTA, CDR2 FQGTGA. With V trimmed by 4 bases and J by 4 bases, 1 base remained unmatched. The CDR3 spans 15 residues. The CDR3 sequence: CASSSTSGGADTQYF. Here the CDR3 DNA reads TGTGCCAGCAGCTCGACTAGCGGGGGGGCAGATACGCAGTATTTT.